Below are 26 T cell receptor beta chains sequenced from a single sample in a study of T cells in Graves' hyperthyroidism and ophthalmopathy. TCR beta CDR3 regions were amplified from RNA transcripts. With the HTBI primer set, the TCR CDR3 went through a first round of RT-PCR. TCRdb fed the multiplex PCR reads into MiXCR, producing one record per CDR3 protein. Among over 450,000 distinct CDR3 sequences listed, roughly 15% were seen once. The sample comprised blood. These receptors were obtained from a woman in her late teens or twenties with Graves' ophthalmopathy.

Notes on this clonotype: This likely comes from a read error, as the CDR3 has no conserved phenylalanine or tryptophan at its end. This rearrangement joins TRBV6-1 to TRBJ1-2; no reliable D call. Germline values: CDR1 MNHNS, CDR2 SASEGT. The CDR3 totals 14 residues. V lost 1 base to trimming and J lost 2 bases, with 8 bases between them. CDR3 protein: CASSEDRTNYGYTL. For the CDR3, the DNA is TGTGCCAGCAGTGAAGATCGGACCAACTATGGCTACACCCTC.

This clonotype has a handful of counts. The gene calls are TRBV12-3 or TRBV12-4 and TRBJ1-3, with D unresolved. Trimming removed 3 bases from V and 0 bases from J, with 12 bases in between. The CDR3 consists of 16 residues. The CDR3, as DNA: TGTGCCAGCAGTTTCGGCACCGGATTCTCTGGAAACACCATATATTTT. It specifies CASSFGTGFSGNTIYF.

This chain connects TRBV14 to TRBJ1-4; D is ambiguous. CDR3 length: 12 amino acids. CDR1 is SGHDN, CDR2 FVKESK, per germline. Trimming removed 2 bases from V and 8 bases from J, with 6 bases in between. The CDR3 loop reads CASSQLNEKLFF. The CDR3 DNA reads TGTGCCAGCAGCCAATTAAACGAAAAACTGTTTTTT.

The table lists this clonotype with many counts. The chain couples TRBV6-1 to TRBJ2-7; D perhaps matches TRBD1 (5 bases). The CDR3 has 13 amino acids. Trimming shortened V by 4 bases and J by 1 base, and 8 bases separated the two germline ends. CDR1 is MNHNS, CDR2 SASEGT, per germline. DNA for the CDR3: TGTGCCAGCAGTGCGCAGGGTTCCTACGAGCAGTACTTC. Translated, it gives CASSAQGSYEQYF.

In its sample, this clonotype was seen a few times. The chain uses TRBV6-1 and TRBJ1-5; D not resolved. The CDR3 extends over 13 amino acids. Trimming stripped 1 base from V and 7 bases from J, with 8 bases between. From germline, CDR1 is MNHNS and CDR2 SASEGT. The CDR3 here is CASSEDFSQPQHF. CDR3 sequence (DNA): TGTGCCAGCAGTGAAGATTTCTCGCAGCCCCAGCATTTT.

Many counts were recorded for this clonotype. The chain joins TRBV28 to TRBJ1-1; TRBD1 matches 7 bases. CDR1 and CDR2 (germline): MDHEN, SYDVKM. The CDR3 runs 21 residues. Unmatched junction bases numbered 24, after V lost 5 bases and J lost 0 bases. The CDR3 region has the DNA TGTGCCAGCAGTAATATCAATCTGACAGGGCGGAAGCTAAAGATGAACACTGAAGCTTTCTTT. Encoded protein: CASSNINLTGRKLKMNTEAFF.

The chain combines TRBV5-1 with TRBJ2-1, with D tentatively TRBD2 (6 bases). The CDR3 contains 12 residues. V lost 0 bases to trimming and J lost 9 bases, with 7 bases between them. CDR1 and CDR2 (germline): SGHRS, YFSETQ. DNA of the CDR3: TGCGCCAGCAGCTTGGGGACTATTGAGCAGTTCTTC. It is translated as CASSLGTIEQFF.

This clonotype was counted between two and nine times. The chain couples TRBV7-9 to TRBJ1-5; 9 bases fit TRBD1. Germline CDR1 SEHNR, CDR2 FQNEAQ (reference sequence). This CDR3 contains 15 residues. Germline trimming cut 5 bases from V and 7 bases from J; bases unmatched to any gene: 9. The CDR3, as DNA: TGTGCCAGCAGCAAACAGGGGGCGGGGAGGCAGCCCCAGCATTTT. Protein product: CASSKQGAGRQPQHF.

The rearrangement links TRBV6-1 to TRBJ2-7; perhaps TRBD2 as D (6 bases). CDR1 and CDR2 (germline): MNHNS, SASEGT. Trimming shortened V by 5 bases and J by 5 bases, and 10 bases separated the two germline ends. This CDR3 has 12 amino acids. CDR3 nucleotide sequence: TGTGCCAGCAGTCGAGGGGAGGACGAGCAGTACTTC. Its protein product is CASSRGEDEQYF.

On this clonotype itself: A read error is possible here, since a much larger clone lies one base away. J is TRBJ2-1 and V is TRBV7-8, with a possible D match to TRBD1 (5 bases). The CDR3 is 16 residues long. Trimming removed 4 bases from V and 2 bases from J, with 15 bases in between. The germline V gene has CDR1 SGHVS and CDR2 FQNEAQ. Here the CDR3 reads CASSWSTSGPYNEQFF. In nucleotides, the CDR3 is TGTGCCAGCAGCTGGAGTACTTCAGGGCCCTACAATGAGCAGTTCTTC.

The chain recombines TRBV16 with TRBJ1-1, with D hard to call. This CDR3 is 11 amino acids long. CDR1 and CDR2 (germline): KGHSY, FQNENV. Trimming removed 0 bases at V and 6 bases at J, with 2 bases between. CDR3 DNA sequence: TGTGCCAGCAGCCAATCTTCTGAAGCTTTCTTT. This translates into CASSQSSEAFF.

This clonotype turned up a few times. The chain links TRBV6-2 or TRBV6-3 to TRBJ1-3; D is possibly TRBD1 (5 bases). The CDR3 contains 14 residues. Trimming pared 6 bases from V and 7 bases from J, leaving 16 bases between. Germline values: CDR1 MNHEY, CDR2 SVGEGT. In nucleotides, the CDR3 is TGTGCCAGCAGGCTATCACCCGGGGGGAACACCATATATTTT. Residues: CASRLSPGGNTIYF.

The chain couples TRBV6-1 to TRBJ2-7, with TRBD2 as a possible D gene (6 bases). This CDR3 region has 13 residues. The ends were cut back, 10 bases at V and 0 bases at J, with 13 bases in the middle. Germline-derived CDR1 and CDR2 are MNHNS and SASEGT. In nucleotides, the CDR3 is TGTGCCACCATGGGGGGATACTCCTACGAGCAGTACTTC. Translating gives CATMGGYSYEQYF.

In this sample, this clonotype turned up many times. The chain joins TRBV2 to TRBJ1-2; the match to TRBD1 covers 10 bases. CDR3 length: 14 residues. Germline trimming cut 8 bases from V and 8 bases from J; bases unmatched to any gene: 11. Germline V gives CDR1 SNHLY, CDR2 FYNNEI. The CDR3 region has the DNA TGTGCCAGCCAACATCCGGGACAGGGGTACGGCTACACCTTC. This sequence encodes CASQHPGQGYGYTF. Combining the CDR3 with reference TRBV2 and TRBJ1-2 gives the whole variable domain EPEVTQTPSHQVTQMGQEVILRCVPISNHLYFYWYRQILGQKVEFLVSFYNNEISEKSEIFDDQFSVERPDGSNFTLKIRSTKLEDSAMYFCASQHPGQGYGYTFGSGTRLTVV.

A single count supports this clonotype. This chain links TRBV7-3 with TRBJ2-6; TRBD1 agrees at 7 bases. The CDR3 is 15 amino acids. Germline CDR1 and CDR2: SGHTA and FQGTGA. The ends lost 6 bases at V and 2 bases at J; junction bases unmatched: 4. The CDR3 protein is CASSPTGAGANVLTF. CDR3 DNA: TGTGCCAGCAGTCCAACAGGGGCTGGGGCCAACGTCCTGACTTTC.

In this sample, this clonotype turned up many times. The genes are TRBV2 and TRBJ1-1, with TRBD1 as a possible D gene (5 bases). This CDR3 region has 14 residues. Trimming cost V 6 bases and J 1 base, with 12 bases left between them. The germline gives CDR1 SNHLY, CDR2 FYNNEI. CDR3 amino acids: CASSTGTQNTEAFF. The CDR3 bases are TGTGCCAGCAGCACAGGAACCCAGAACACTGAAGCTTTCTTT.

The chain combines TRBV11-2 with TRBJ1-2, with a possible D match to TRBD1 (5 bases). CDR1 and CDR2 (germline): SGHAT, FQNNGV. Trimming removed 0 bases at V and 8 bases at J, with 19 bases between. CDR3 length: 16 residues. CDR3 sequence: CASSLDFRGLLGGYTF. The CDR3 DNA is TGTGCCAGCAGCTTAGATTTCCGGGGACTTTTGGGCGGCTACACCTTC.

CDR3 protein: CASSLGTSKDGQYF. CDR3 nucleotides: TGTGCCAGCAGCCTGGGGACTAGTAAGGATGGGCAGTACTTC. The V and J genes are TRBV11-2 and TRBJ2-7; 8 bases line up with TRBD2. V gave up 5 bases and J gave up 9 bases; unmatched junction bases: 12. CDR1 SGHAT and CDR2 FQNNGV come from the germline V gene. The CDR3 is made up of 14 amino acids.

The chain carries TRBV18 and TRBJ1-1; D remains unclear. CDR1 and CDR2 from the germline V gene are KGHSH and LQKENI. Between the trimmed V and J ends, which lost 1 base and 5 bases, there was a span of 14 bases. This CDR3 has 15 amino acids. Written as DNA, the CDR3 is TGTGCCAGCTCACCACGGAGCAGCCTGGGGACTGAAGCTTTCTTT. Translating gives CASSPRSSLGTEAFF. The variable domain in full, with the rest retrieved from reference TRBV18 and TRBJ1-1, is NAGVMQNPRHLVRRRGQEARLRCSPMKGHSHVYWYRQLPEEGLKFMVYLQKENIIDESGMPKERFSAEFPKEGPSILRIQQVVRGDSAAYFCASSPRSSLGTEAFFGQGTRLTVV.

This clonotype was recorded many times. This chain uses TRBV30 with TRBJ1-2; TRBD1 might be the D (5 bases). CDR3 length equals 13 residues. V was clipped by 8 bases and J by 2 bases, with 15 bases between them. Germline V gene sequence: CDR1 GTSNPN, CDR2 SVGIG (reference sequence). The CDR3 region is CAGGTSANYGYTF. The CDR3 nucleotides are TGTGCCGGTGGGACGTCTGCGAACTATGGCTACACCTTC.

CDR3: CSARDPTASANTEAFF. The CDR3 DNA follows: TGCAGTGCTAGAGATCCGACAGCTTCAGCGAACACTGAAGCTTTCTTT. This chain links TRBV20-1 with TRBJ1-1, with D perhaps TRBD1 (5 bases). CDR3 length: 16 residues. Deletions cut 0 bases from V and 1 base from J, with 15 bases between. CDR1 is DFQATT, CDR2 SNEGSKA, per germline (reference sequence).

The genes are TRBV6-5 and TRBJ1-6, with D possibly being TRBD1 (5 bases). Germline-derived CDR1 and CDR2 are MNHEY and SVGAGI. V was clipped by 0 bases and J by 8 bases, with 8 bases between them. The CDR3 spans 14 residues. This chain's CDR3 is CASSYSDSYSPLHF. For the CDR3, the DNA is TGTGCCAGCAGTTACTCCGACAGTTATTCACCCCTCCACTTT.

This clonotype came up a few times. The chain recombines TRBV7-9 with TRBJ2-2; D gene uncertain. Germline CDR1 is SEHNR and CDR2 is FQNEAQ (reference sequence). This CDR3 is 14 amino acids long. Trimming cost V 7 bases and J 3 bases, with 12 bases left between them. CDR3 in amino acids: CASIEASDTGELFF. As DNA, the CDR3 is TGTGCCAGCATCGAGGCCAGCGACACCGGGGAGCTGTTTTTT.

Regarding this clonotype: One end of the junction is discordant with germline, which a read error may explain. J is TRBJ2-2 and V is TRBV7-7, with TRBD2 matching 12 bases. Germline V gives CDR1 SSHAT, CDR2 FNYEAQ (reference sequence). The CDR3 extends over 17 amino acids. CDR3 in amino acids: CASSLGTSGLNTGELFF. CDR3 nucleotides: TGTGCTAGCAGCTTAGGGACTAGCGGGCTTAACACCGGGGAGCTGTTTTTT.

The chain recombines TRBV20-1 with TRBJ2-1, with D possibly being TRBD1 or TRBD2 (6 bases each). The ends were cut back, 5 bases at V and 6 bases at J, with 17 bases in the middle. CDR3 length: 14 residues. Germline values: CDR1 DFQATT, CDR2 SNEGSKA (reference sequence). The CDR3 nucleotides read TGCAGTGCTGCCACATTCGAGGGGGGCAATGAGCAGTTCTTC. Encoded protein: CSAATFEGGNEQFF.

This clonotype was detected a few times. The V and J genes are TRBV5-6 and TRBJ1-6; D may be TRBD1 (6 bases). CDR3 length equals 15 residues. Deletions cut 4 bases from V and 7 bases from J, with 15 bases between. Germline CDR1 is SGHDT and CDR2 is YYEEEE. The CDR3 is CASSTRDTLNSPLHF. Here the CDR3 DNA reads TGTGCCAGCAGCACCCGGGACACCTTGAATTCACCCCTCCACTTT.